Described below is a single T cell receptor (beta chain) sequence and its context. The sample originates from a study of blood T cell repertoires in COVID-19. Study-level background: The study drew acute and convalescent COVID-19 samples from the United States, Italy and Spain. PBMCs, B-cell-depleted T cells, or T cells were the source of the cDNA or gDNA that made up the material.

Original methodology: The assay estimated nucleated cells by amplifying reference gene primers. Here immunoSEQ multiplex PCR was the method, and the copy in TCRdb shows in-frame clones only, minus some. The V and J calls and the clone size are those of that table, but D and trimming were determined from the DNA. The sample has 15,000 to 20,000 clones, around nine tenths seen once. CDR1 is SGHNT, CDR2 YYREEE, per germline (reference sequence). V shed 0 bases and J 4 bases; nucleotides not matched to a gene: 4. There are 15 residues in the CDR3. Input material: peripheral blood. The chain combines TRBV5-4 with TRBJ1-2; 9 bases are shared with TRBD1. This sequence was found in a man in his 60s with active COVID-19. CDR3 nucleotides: TGTGCCAGCAGCTTGGGGGACAGGGCCCGCTATGGCTACACCTTC. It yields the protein CASSLGDRARYGYTF.